This TCR beta chain originates from a study of blood T cell repertoires in COVID-19. In the study overall: Collection of acute and convalescent COVID-19 samples took place in the United States, Italy and Spain. Nucleic acid was either cDNA or gDNA, and it came from T cells, B-cell-depleted T cells, or PBMCs.

Per the original data handling: Using reference gene primer amplification, nucleated cell counts were estimated. Libraries were prepared by immunoSEQ multiplex PCR; TCRdb keeps only in-frame clonotypes and omits some of them. V and J calls and clone size are as listed in that table; D and trimming were resolved from the DNA. Here the sample spans 200,000 to 250,000 clones, about 88% being singletons. The CDR3 consists of 11 residues. The germline V gene encodes CDR1 SQVTM and CDR2 ANQGSEA. V was cut by 7 bases and J by 5 bases, with 11 bases left in between. Sequenced sample: peripheral blood. This chain joins TRBV29-1 and TRBJ2-5; perhaps TRBD1 as D (5 bases). This clonotype originated in a woman aged 40 to 49 who had recovered from COVID-19. CDR3 DNA: TGCAGCGGCAGGGCTGGTGAGACCCAGTACTTC. Translation: CSGRAGETQYF. Full variable domain (missing parts from reference TRBV29-1 and TRBJ2-5): SAVISQKPSRDICQRGTSLTIQCQVDSQVTMMFWYRQQPGQSLTLIATANQGSEATYESGFVIDKFPISRPNLTFSTLTVSNMSPEDSSIYLCSGRAGETQYFGPGTRLLVL.